The clone carrying this T cell receptor (beta chain) was recorded only once. Its antigen remains unknown. Germline loops: CDR1 MDHEN, CDR2 SYDVKM. The CDR3 sequence is 17 residues long. The junction had 10 bases not matched to a gene; V was cut back by 3 bases and J by 0 bases. The split of CD4+ cells yielded CD45RA+ naive and CD45RA-negative memory subsets. The data belong to a study of shared clonotypes between healthy human individuals. Study conclusions and caveats: Depth of sequencing was expected to influence donor clonotype sharing.

Only in-frame clones appear in the TCRdb table, and some are missing; sequencing was by immunoSEQ multiplex PCR. The sample holds 2 million to 2.5 million clones, approximately 95% seen once. The V call is TRBV28, the J call TRBJ2-7; 8 nucleotides match TRBD2. This clonotype originated in a man younger than 30 in good health. Some clones in this sample may be carry-over from other donors' samples. What was sequenced was naive CD4+ T cells from PBMCs. Sample subset: CD45RA+ positively selected. The chain's CDR3 is CASSFQLADYSSYEQYF. The CDR3 DNA reads as TGTGCCAGCAGTTTCCAACTAGCGGACTATAGCTCCTACGAGCAGTACTTC.